The text below deals with one T cell receptor beta chain. What it recognizes is unknown. The sample is drawn from a study of T cell responses to AZD1222 COVID-19 vaccine. Study-wide results and caveats: Per reports, nearly half of all spike-specific TCRs target regions that are unmutated in variants. Spike-specific TCR breadth and depth both grew after two AZD1222 doses.

Sequencing was performed with immunoSEQ multiplex PCR; in TCRdb, only in-frame clones are kept and a portion is missing. The data contain 90,000 to 130,000 clones, about 95% of them singletons. The CDR3 is 12 amino acids. V shed 6 bases and J shed 3 bases, with 8 bases lying between them. CDR1 is MNHEY, CDR2 SVGAGI, per germline. This TCR came from an adult who received the AZD1222 COVID-19 vaccine. This rearrangement joins TRBV6-5 to TRBJ1-1; D is undetermined. The specimen was peripheral blood, collected 28 days after the second AZD1222 dose. The CDR3 loop reads CASRSGHTEAFF. The CDR3, as DNA: TGTGCCAGCAGAAGCGGTCACACTGAAGCTTTCTTT.